The source of this T cell receptor beta chain is a study of identical twins. Whole-study results and caveats: Models, which agreed with sharing between unrelated individuals, nonetheless underestimated the out-of-frame TCR alpha sharing seen in monozygotic twins. Conclusions were drawn cross-sectionally by statistical analysis, without following the same donors.

The CDR3 covers 15 residues. Trimming at V came to 5 bases and at J to 6 bases, leaving 8 bases not matched to a gene. Germline lookup yields CDR1 SGHVS and CDR2 FQNEAQ. This clonotype came up a few times. The target antigen is unknown. The cDNA had a unique molecular identifier and a template-switch universal primer site. Using its own MiXCR run on the 5' RACE reads, TCRdb lists one record per CDR3 protein. The sample lists about 190,000 distinct CDR3 sequences, around a sixth occurring once. A further study also used this sample, focusing on T cells expressing NK-cell markers. That source reports: Seven HCMV-seropositive donors and one seronegative donor made up the eight sequenced donors.

The sequenced material came from CD8+ T cells sorted from blood. The chain uses TRBV7-8 and TRBJ2-3, with TRBD2 matching 10 bases. The origin of this receptor is a young woman in good health. The CDR3 sequence: CASSPTSGVWDTQYF. The CDR3 nucleotides are TGTGCCAGCAGCCCCACTAGCGGGGTATGGGATACGCAGTATTTT.